Below, 12 T cell receptor beta chains from the same sample are listed, as sequenced in a study of T cell responses to AZD1222 COVID-19 vaccine. Here immunoSEQ multiplex PCR was the method, and the copy in TCRdb shows in-frame clones only, minus some. The sample has just under 55,000 clones; 89% are singletons. The specimen comprised peripheral blood, sampled on day 0 of AZD1222 vaccination. These receptor sequences come from an adult in good health.

V usage is TRBV5-1 and J usage is TRBJ2-3, with 9 bases lining up with TRBD1. The germline CDR1 and CDR2 sequences are SGHRS and YFSETQ. V was pared by 3 bases and J by 5 bases, with 10 bases of the junction left unmatched. CDR3 length: 16 amino acids. CDR3 sequence: CASSSGHRGPGDTQYF. The CDR3 DNA reads as TGCGCCAGCAGCTCGGGACACAGGGGGCCGGGAGATACGCAGTATTTT.

The V call is TRBV29-1, the J call TRBJ1-1, with D hard to call. Trimming removed 3 bases from V and 0 bases from J, with 8 bases in between. CDR1 is SQVTM, CDR2 ANQGSEA, per germline. The CDR3 runs 13 residues. CDR3 sequence: CSVEKGMNTEAFF. In DNA, the CDR3 is TGCAGCGTTGAGAAGGGCATGAACACTGAAGCTTTCTTT. Looking up the rest from reference TRBV29-1 and TRBJ1-1 gives the full variable domain: SAVISQKPSRDICQRGTSLTIQCQVDSQVTMMFWYRQQPGQSLTLIATANQGSEATYESGFVIDKFPISRPNLTFSTLTVSNMSPEDSSIYLCSVEKGMNTEAFFGQGTRLTVV.

This clone was seen a few times. The rearrangement links TRBV9 to TRBJ2-3, with D maybe TRBD2 (5 bases). There are 16 residues in the CDR3. Trimming shortened V by 0 bases and J by 3 bases, and 14 bases separated the two germline ends. Germline CDR1 is SGDLS and CDR2 is YYNGEE. DNA of the CDR3: TGTGCCAGCAGCGTAGCAGCGGATTGGAGGACAGATACGCAGTATTTT. The encoded protein is CASSVAADWRTDTQYF. The variable domain in full, with the rest retrieved from reference TRBV9 and TRBJ2-3, is DSGVTQTPKHLITATGQRVTLRCSPRSGDLSVYWYQQSLDQGLQFLIQYYNGEERAKGNILERFSAQQFPDLHSELNLSSLELGDSALYFCASSVAADWRTDTQYFGPGTRLTVL.

The rearrangement uses TRBV10-3 and TRBJ2-1, with 9 bases identical to TRBD2. J gave up 3 bases and V 0 bases, and 6 bases lay outside the gene matches. The CDR3 extends over 17 amino acids. From germline, CDR1 is ENHRY and CDR2 SYGVKD. This CDR3 reads CAISESGLAKNYNEQFF. Here the CDR3 DNA reads TGTGCCATCAGTGAGTCGGGACTAGCCAAGAACTACAATGAGCAGTTCTTC.

This chain links TRBV30 with TRBJ1-5; 7 bases fit TRBD1. V lost 0 bases, J lost 6 bases, and 2 bases stayed unmatched. The germline V gene encodes CDR1 GTSNPN and CDR2 SVGIG (reference sequence). The CDR3 is 13 residues long. The CDR3, as DNA: TGTGCCTGGAGTGTCAGGGGGATTCAGCCCCAGCATTTT. Translating gives CAWSVRGIQPQHF.

The V and J genes are TRBV4-1 and TRBJ1-1, with D possibly TRBD1 on 5 matching bases. V lost 3 bases, J lost 4 bases, and 15 bases lay in between. The CDR3 totals 15 residues. Germline loops: CDR1 MGHRA, CDR2 YSYEKL. This chain's CDR3 is CASSQGPAIGTEAFF. CDR3 nucleotide sequence: TGCGCCAGCAGCCAGGGACCCGCTATCGGCACTGAAGCTTTCTTT.

The chain joins TRBV27 to TRBJ1-6; D is undetermined. The germline V and J ends were trimmed by 7 bases and 4 bases, with 8 bases remaining between them. Germline assignment: CDR1 MNHEY and CDR2 SMNVEV (reference sequence). This CDR3 contains 13 residues. CDR3 residues: CASMREYNSPLHF. The CDR3 DNA sequence: TGTGCCAGCATGAGGGAATATAATTCACCCCTCCACTTT.

The sample holds one count of this clone. The rearrangement uses TRBV7-9 and TRBJ1-4; D may be TRBD1 (6 bases). The germline gives CDR1 SEHNR, CDR2 FQNEAQ (reference sequence). V was trimmed by 5 bases and J by 11 bases, leaving 21 bases between them. The CDR3 is 15 amino acids. The CDR3 DNA reads TGTGCCAGCAGCCCGGTTGTGGGGGGCTACGGGAAACTGTTTTTT. As protein: CASSPVVGGYGKLFF.

This CDR3 is CASGGQGNSPLHF. The CDR3, as DNA: TGTGCCAGCGGGGGACAGGGTAATTCACCCCTCCACTTT. The chain has TRBV27 and TRBJ1-6, with 9 nucleotides matching TRBD1. Germline CDR1 MNHEY, CDR2 SMNVEV (reference sequence). J was trimmed by 6 bases and V by 8 bases; bases with no gene match: 2. The CDR3 runs to 13 residues.

A remark on this clone: Other DNA sequences in the sample encode the same CDR3. The chain links TRBV5-1 to TRBJ1-5; 10 bases fit TRBD1. Germline assignment: CDR1 SGHRS and CDR2 YFSETQ. The CDR3 length is 15 residues. Trimming removed 0 bases from V and 4 bases from J; junction bases left unmatched: 1. This chain's CDR3 is CASSLGTGGNQPQHF. CDR3 sequence (DNA): TGCGCCAGCAGCTTGGGGACAGGGGGTAATCAGCCCCAGCATTTT.

The V gene is TRBV5-1, the J gene TRBJ2-1; maybe TRBD2 (5 bases). Trimming cost V 5 bases and J 6 bases, with 15 bases left between them. The CDR3 is 14 amino acids. Germline CDR1 is SGHRS and CDR2 is YFSETQ. CDR3 coding DNA: TGCGCCAGCAGGACCGGGGAAAGGTTCAATGAGCAGTTCTTC. Translation: CASRTGERFNEQFF.

This clone was found once. J is TRBJ1-4 and V is TRBV28, with D uncertain. The CDR3 contains 13 residues. CDR1 is MDHEN and CDR2 is SYDVKM in the germline V gene. Trimming left V 2 bases short and J 2 bases short, with 3 bases between. The CDR3 loop is CASSLRTNEKLFF. The CDR3 DNA follows: TGTGCCAGCAGTTTAAGGACTAATGAAAAACTGTTTTTT.